The 25 T cell receptor beta chains below come from one sample, sequenced in a study of low-dose radiotherapy and immunotherapy resistance in tumors. TRAV- and TRBV-specific primers were used for first-strand cDNA, which covered alpha and beta chains. TCRs underwent roughly 19 PCR cycles of amplification with a constant-region primer and V-primer adapter. TCRdb itself ran the reads through MiXCR, one entry per CDR3 protein. The table shows tens of thousands of distinct CDR3 sequences, with under 20% occurring only once. Time point noted: after trial treatment. Treatment of the sample: LDRT plus nivolumab, ipilimumab, low-dose cyclophosphamide and aspirin (RACIN trial). Material: PBMCs, obtained after low-dose radiotherapy plus immunotherapy. Receptor source: a male donor with prostate cancer.

This clonotype was seen a handful of times. The genes are TRBV28 and TRBJ2-7; a weak D match, TRBD2 (5 bases). Looked up from germline, CDR1 is MDHEN and CDR2 is SYDVKM. V was pared by 7 bases and J by 4 bases, with 11 bases between. This CDR3 spans 12 amino acids. The CDR3 protein is CASIGVGYEQYF. DNA for the CDR3: TGTGCCAGCATCGGGGTGGGGTACGAGCAGTACTTC.

This clonotype came up many times. The chain employs TRBV6-1 and TRBJ2-3; D is ambiguous. V was shortened by 1 base and J by 5 bases, with 13 bases between the two germline ends. From germline, CDR1 is MNHNS and CDR2 SASEGT. The CDR3 totals 15 residues. CDR3 nucleotide sequence: TGTGCCAGCAGTGAAGTCGGGCAGATTTTAGATACGCAGTATTTT. Residues: CASSEVGQILDTQYF.

A remark on this clonotype: This is likely an artifact of a read error, given a far larger clone one base away. This rearrangement joins TRBV6-6 to TRBJ2-3, with 9 bases that match TRBD1. The V segment lost 7 bases and the J segment 2 bases; nucleotides outside the gene matches: 10. Looked up from germline, CDR1 is MNHNY and CDR2 is SVGAGI (reference sequence). The CDR3 extends over 16 amino acids. The CDR3, as DNA: TGTGCCAGCAAACTTGTAGGGACAGGGTCCACAGATACGCAGTATTTT. It yields the protein CASKLVGTGSTDTQYF.

This chain connects TRBV6-8 to TRBJ2-3, with 8 bases lining up with TRBD1. CDR3 length: 15 amino acids. The junction had 6 bases not matched to a gene; V was cut back by 5 bases and J by 2 bases. The germline V gene has CDR1 MNHGY and CDR2 SAAAGT. The CDR3 is CASSGDRTFTDTQYF. CDR3 coding DNA: TGTGCCAGCAGTGGGGACAGGACCTTCACAGATACGCAGTATTTT.

This clonotype was recorded at least ten times. V gene TRBV18 combines with J gene TRBJ2-7, with 9 bases aligning to TRBD2. Looked up from germline, CDR1 is KGHSH and CDR2 is LQKENI. The CDR3 is made up of 16 amino acids. V was clipped by 2 bases and J by 3 bases; unmatched bases: 8. CDR3 in amino acids: CASSPGIASGNYEQYF. For the CDR3, the DNA is TGTGCCAGCTCACCAGGCATTGCTAGCGGGAACTACGAGCAGTACTTC.

This chain's CDR3 is CAWSVNLAGAKNIQYF. CDR3 bases: TGTGCCTGGAGTGTCAATCTAGCGGGGGCCAAAAACATTCAGTACTTC. The gene calls are TRBV30 and TRBJ2-4, with TRBD2 matching over 9 bases. CDR3 length equals 16 residues. Per the germline V gene, CDR1 is GTSNPN and CDR2 is SVGIG (reference sequence). V was pared by 0 bases and J by 1 base, with 4 bases of the junction left unmatched.

For this clonotype: This is likely an artifact of a read error, given a far larger clone one base away. CDR3 amino acids: CASSEWVAVDYEQFF. In DNA, the CDR3 is TGTGCCAGCAGTGAATGGGTAGCGGTTGACTACGAGCAGTTCTTC. The rearrangement uses TRBV6-2 or TRBV6-3 and TRBJ2-1; TRBD2 is a possible D gene (6 bases). Germline-derived CDR1 and CDR2 are MNHEY and SVGEGT. The CDR3 is made up of 15 amino acids. Trimming removed 5 bases from V and 10 bases from J, with 21 bases in between.

The sample holds a few counts of this clonotype. This rearrangement joins TRBV20-1 to TRBJ2-5; D uncertain. V lost 2 bases and J 5 bases, leaving 18 bases between the germline ends. Germline CDR1 is DFQATT and CDR2 is SNEGSKA (reference sequence). The CDR3 is 15 amino acids. The CDR3, as DNA: TGCAGTGCTAGACCAGATTCGGAGAGTGGGGAGACCCAGTACTTC. It is translated as CSARPDSESGETQYF.

In its sample, this clonotype was seen many times. J is TRBJ1-2 and V is TRBV30, with D possibly TRBD1 on 6 matching bases. The CDR3 spans 13 residues. From germline, CDR1 is GTSNPN and CDR2 SVGIG (reference sequence). V was cut by 4 bases and J by 8 bases, with 17 bases left in between. CDR3 DNA sequence: TGTGCCTGGATAGGACAGAGCATTGGGGGCTACACCTTC. This codes for CAWIGQSIGGYTF.

In its sample, this clonotype was seen many times. The genes are TRBV5-1 and TRBJ2-7; D is possibly TRBD2 (6 bases). Germline loops: CDR1 SGHRS, CDR2 YFSETQ. Trimming cost V 3 bases and J 0 bases, with 13 bases left between them. CDR3 length: 15 amino acids. The CDR3 coding sequence is TGCGCCAGCAGCTCGGGGGACGGGGGCTCCTACGAGCAGTACTTC. It codes for CASSSGDGGSYEQYF.

Many counts were recorded for this clonotype. The rearrangement uses TRBV20-1 and TRBJ2-7; D is undetermined. The CDR3 consists of 14 residues. Trimming stripped 1 base from V and 5 bases from J, with 15 bases between. The germline gives CDR1 DFQATT, CDR2 SNEGSKA (reference sequence). The CDR3 spells CSARGIGQVDEQYF. For the CDR3, the DNA is TGCAGTGCTAGAGGGATTGGGCAAGTGGACGAGCAGTACTTC.

This clonotype was recorded many times. The chain joins TRBV6-6 to TRBJ1-3, with D maybe TRBD1 (6 bases). V was trimmed by 2 bases and J by 0 bases, leaving 11 bases between them. The CDR3 runs 16 residues. From germline, CDR1 is MNHNY and CDR2 SVGAGI (reference sequence). The CDR3: CASSYGDKSSGNTIYF. The CDR3 DNA sequence: TGTGCCAGCAGTTACGGGGACAAAAGCTCTGGAAACACCATATATTTT.

The genes are TRBV6-2 or TRBV6-3 and TRBJ2-3; the D gene could be TRBD1 or TRBD2 (6 bases each). This CDR3 is built from 13 residues. The germline CDR1 and CDR2 sequences are MNHEY and SVGEGT. The V gene lost 7 bases and the J gene lost 8 bases, with 16 bases spanning the gap. The CDR3 region has the DNA TGTGCCAGCACCCCCGGGGGCCTCACTACGCAGTATTTT. Translation gives CASTPGGLTTQYF.

The chain couples TRBV6-2 or TRBV6-3 to TRBJ2-2; possibly TRBD2 for D (5 bases). The CDR3 runs 15 residues. The germline gives CDR1 MNHEY, CDR2 SVGEGT. V lost 5 bases and J lost 6, with 16 bases in between. Written as DNA, the CDR3 is TGTGCCAGCAGTCGTACTAGTTCCAACGCCGGGGAGCTGTTTTTT. Protein product: CASSRTSSNAGELFF.

This clonotype was counted at least ten times. This CDR3 is CASSGHGVPDTQYF. The CDR3 DNA follows: TGTGCCAGCAGCGGACATGGTGTTCCAGATACGCAGTATTTT. The gene calls are TRBV6-5 and TRBJ2-3, with TRBD1 as a possible D gene (5 bases). V lost 6 bases to trimming and J lost 4 bases, with 14 bases between them. Germline assignment: CDR1 MNHEY and CDR2 SVGAGI. This CDR3 region has 14 residues.

There are many counts of this clonotype. The chain links TRBV6-8 to TRBJ1-6, with D possibly being TRBD1 (5 bases). The ends were cut back, 5 bases at V and 7 bases at J, with 9 bases in the middle. The CDR3 is made up of 13 amino acids. CDR1 MNHGY and CDR2 SAAAGT come from the germline V gene. The CDR3 is CASSLGGNSPLHF. Here the CDR3 DNA reads TGTGCCAGCAGTCTTGGGGGGAATTCACCCCTCCACTTT.

This clonotype was observed at least ten times. This sequence joins TRBV7-2 and TRBJ1-5; 8 bases map to TRBD1. Germline V gives CDR1 SGHTA, CDR2 FQGNSA. This CDR3 contains 13 residues. The V segment lost 4 bases and the J segment 6 bases; nucleotides outside the gene matches: 2. The DNA for the CDR3 is TGTGCCAGCAGCTGGACAGGGAGTCAGCCCCAGCATTTT. Amino acid sequence: CASSWTGSQPQHF. Full variable domain (rest looked up from reference TRBV7-2 and TRBJ1-5): GAGVSQSPSNKVTEKGKDVELRCDPISGHTALYWYRQSLGQGLEFLIYFQGNSAPDKSGLPSDRFSAERTGGSVSTLTIQRTQQEDSAVYLCASSWTGSQPQHFGDGTRLSIL.

The sample holds many counts of this clonotype. V gene TRBV4-2 combines with J gene TRBJ2-2; D is unclear. Between the trimmed V and J ends, which lost 0 bases and 4 bases, there was a span of 6 bases. This CDR3 is 14 amino acids long. Germline assignment: CDR1 LGHNA and CDR2 YNFKEQ. This CDR3 is CASSQDPLTGELFF. CDR3 nucleotides: TGTGCCAGCAGCCAAGATCCCCTCACCGGGGAGCTGTTTTTT.

This clonotype has ten or more counts. The CDR3 region is CASSLTVIKNTEAFF. The CDR3 DNA follows: TGTGCCAGCAGTTTAACAGTGATTAAGAACACTGAAGCTTTCTTT. This chain connects TRBV28 to TRBJ1-1; D remains unclear. The CDR3 spans 15 residues. Germline V gene data show CDR1 as MDHEN and CDR2 as SYDVKM. Trimming pared 2 bases from V and 1 base from J, leaving 11 bases between.

This clonotype was observed many times. The chain is built from TRBV6-5 and TRBJ2-3, with D perhaps TRBD2 (6 bases). The V gene's germline CDR1 is MNHEY and CDR2 SVGAGI. This CDR3 has 16 amino acids. V gave up 7 bases and J gave up 4 bases, with 21 bases separating them. The CDR3: CASTSLGAGGSDTQYF. CDR3 nucleotides: TGTGCCAGCACCTCCTTAGGGGCAGGAGGGTCAGATACGCAGTATTTT.

The sample holds many counts of this clonotype. The chain combines TRBV20-1 with TRBJ1-4; TRBD1 matches 8 bases. J lost 6 bases, V lost 2 bases, and 5 bases had no gene match. CDR1 and CDR2 (germline): DFQATT, SNEGSKA (reference sequence). The CDR3 is 14 residues long. CDR3 in DNA: TGCAGTGCTAGAACCCAGGGGGCGCATGAAAAACTGTTTTTT. Protein: CSARTQGAHEKLFF.

This clonotype was counted ten times or more. V usage is TRBV18 and J usage is TRBJ2-7; 9 positions match TRBD1. J lost 1 base, V lost 3 bases, and 7 bases had no gene match. The CDR3 is 16 residues long. Germline loops: CDR1 KGHSH, CDR2 LQKENI. The CDR3 DNA follows: TGTGCCAGCTCACCGCGCCCGGGACAGGGTTCCTACGAGCAGTACTTC. This sequence encodes CASSPRPGQGSYEQYF.

This clonotype showed up many times. The chain carries TRBV6-5 and TRBJ2-3; TRBD1 might be the D (6 bases). Trimming pared 6 bases from V and 0 bases from J, leaving 10 bases between. Germline CDR1 is MNHEY and CDR2 is SVGAGI. There are 14 residues in the CDR3. As DNA, the CDR3 is TGTGCCAGCAGGAGGACAGTTAGCACAGATACGCAGTATTTT. This translates into CASRRTVSTDTQYF.

There are many counts of this clonotype. The J gene is TRBJ2-1, the V gene TRBV11-1, with D perhaps matching TRBD2 (5 bases). This CDR3 contains 15 residues. V gave up 3 bases and J gave up 1 base, with 10 bases separating them. The germline V gene encodes CDR1 SGHAT and CDR2 FQDESV (reference sequence). In nucleotides, the CDR3 is TGTGCCAGCAGCTTTGCACGGGATTCCTACAATGAGCAGTTCTTC. Its translation is CASSFARDSYNEQFF. Full variable domain (outside the CDR3, taken from reference TRBV11-1 and TRBJ2-1): EAEVAQSPRYKITEKSQAVAFWCDPISGHATLYWYRQILGQGPELLVQFQDESVVDDSQLPKDRFSAERLKGVDSTLKIQPAELGDSAMYLCASSFARDSYNEQFFGPGTRLTVL.

In this sample, this clonotype turned up many times. This rearrangement joins TRBV28 to TRBJ2-4; 7 nucleotides agree with TRBD1. Germline-derived CDR1 and CDR2 are MDHEN and SYDVKM. The CDR3 length is 15 residues. V shed 4 bases and J 1 base; nucleotides not matched to a gene: 4. In nucleotides, the CDR3 is TGTGCCAGCAGTTACCCGGGACAGGCCAAAAACATTCAGTACTTC. This sequence encodes CASSYPGQAKNIQYF. The entire variable domain, with the rest obtained from reference TRBV28 and TRBJ2-4, is as follows: DVKVTQSSRYLVKRTGEKVFLECVQDMDHENMFWYRQDPGLGLRLIYFSYDVKMKEKGDIPEGYSVSREKKERFSLILESASTNQTSMYLCASSYPGQAKNIQYFGAGTRLSVL.